One sample yielded the 18 T cell receptor beta chains listed below, sequenced in a study of cytomegalovirus exposure and HLA in healthy donors. This PCR relied on a set of 60 Vbeta primers and 13 Jbeta primers. Assay used: immunoSEQ multiplex PCR; TCRdb lists only in-frame clones, some missing. The data hold just over 150,000 clones, with around four fifths observed a single time. The sequencing sample was made of PBMCs. These receptors were obtained from a female donor in good health and CMV-seronegative.

V and J are TRBV7-6 and TRBJ1-4; no definite D call. Per germline, CDR1 SGHVS and CDR2 FNYEAQ. The V end was cut by 1 base, the J end by 0 bases, with 6 bases between. This CDR3 has 15 residues. The CDR3 region has the DNA TGTGCCAGCAGCTTAGAACCGGCAACTAATGAAAAACTGTTTTTT. It specifies CASSLEPATNEKLFF.

The J gene is TRBJ2-2, the V gene TRBV30; TRBD2 agrees at 7 bases. The CDR3 length is 13 residues. Germline-derived CDR1 and CDR2 are GTSNPN and SVGIG (reference sequence). Trimming took 2 bases from V and 5 from J; bases not matched to a gene: 2. CDR3 bases: TGTGCCTGGAGTCGGGGGGATACCGGGGAGCTGTTTTTT. Translated: CAWSRGDTGELFF. Complete variable domain (other parts from reference TRBV30 and TRBJ2-2): SQTIHQWPATLVQPVGSPLSLECTVEGTSNPNLYWYRQAAGRGLQLLFYSVGIGQISSEVPQNLSASRPQDRQFILSSKKLLLSDSGFYLCAWSRGDTGELFFGEGSRLTVL.

The chain combines TRBV12-5 with TRBJ1-4, with D possibly TRBD1 on 5 matching bases. V was cut by 6 bases and J by 5 bases, with 16 bases left in between. This CDR3 spans 15 amino acids. Germline V gene lookup returns CDR1 LGHNT and CDR2 FRNRAP. This chain's CDR3 is CASGVGDSNNEKLFF. Written as DNA, the CDR3 is TGTGCTAGTGGCGTGGGGGACTCAAACAATGAAAAACTGTTTTTT. The entire variable domain, with the rest obtained from reference TRBV12-5 and TRBJ1-4, is as follows: DARVTQTPRHKVTEMGQEVTMRCQPILGHNTVFWYRQTMMQGLELLAYFRNRAPLDDSGMPKDRFSAEMPDATLATLKIQPSEPRDSAVYFCASGVGDSNNEKLFFGSGTQLSVL.

The rearrangement joins TRBV10-3 to TRBJ1-1; D gene unclear. The germline gives CDR1 ENHRY, CDR2 SYGVKD. This CDR3 contains 16 residues. V lost 4 bases, J lost 1 base, and 16 bases lay in between. The CDR3 protein is CAISVKSEGRNTEAFF. The CDR3 DNA follows: TGTGCCATCAGTGTAAAGTCAGAAGGGAGGAACACTGAAGCTTTCTTT.

This clone was observed many times. This chain links TRBV11-2 with TRBJ1-2, with D unresolved. The CDR3 runs 12 residues. Germline CDR1 reads SGHAT; CDR2 reads FQNNGV. V was clipped by 1 base and J by 4 bases, with 4 bases between them. CDR3 bases: TGTGCCAGCAGCTTAGCAGGCTATGGCTACACCTTC. Its protein is CASSLAGYGYTF. Full variable domain (outside the CDR3, taken from reference TRBV11-2 and TRBJ1-2): EAGVAQSPRYKIIEKRQSVAFWCNPISGHATLYWYQQILGQGPKLLIQFQNNGVVDDSQLPKDRFSAERLKGVDSTLKIQPAKLEDSAVYLCASSLAGYGYTFGSGTRLTVV.

This chain uses TRBV29-1 with TRBJ1-1, with TRBD1 identical over 7 bases. Germline V gives CDR1 SQVTM, CDR2 ANQGSEA. The CDR3 loop spans 12 amino acids. V lost 7 bases to trimming and J lost 1 base; unmatched junction nucleotides: 3. The CDR3 bases are TGCAGCGGCTGGGACAGGAACACTGAAGCTTTCTTT. The encoded protein is CSGWDRNTEAFF.

This chain joins TRBV2 and TRBJ1-5, with TRBD1 identical over 8 bases. J lost 3 bases, V lost 3 bases, and 10 bases had no gene match. The CDR3 is 17 amino acids. Germline V gene data show CDR1 as SNHLY and CDR2 as FYNNEI. This CDR3 reads CASSDRGRASINQPQHF. The DNA for the CDR3 is TGTGCCAGCAGTGACAGGGGGCGTGCGAGTATCAATCAGCCCCAGCATTTT.

The gene calls are TRBV4-1 and TRBJ2-1; 9 bases align to TRBD2. V dropped 1 base and J dropped 13; count of bases not matched to a gene: 8. Per germline, CDR1 MGHRA and CDR2 YSYEKL. This CDR3 is 14 amino acids long. CDR3 region: CASSQVSSGVGQFF. The CDR3 region has the DNA TGCGCCAGCAGCCAAGTCTCTAGCGGGGTTGGACAGTTCTTC.

This clone was seen a handful of times. The chain recombines TRBV30 with TRBJ1-5, with unresolved D. Germline V lookup: CDR1 GTSNPN, CDR2 SVGIG (reference sequence). This CDR3 comprises 14 residues. V shed 2 bases and J shed 3 bases, with 11 bases lying between them. The DNA for the CDR3 is TGTGCCTGGAGTCGCGGAATATCCAATCAGCCCCAGCATTTT. Its translation: CAWSRGISNQPQHF.

This chain connects TRBV13 to TRBJ2-5; 7 nucleotides agree with TRBD2. Germline trimming cut 7 bases from V and 4 bases from J; bases unmatched to any gene: 12. This CDR3 comprises 15 residues. Germline values: CDR1 PRHDT, CDR2 FYEKMQ (reference sequence). The CDR3 spells CASTRRTGGTETQYF. In DNA, the CDR3 is TGTGCCAGCACGAGGCGGACGGGAGGAACAGAGACCCAGTACTTC.

The chain recombines TRBV14 with TRBJ1-6; D call uncertain. Germline V gene data show CDR1 as SGHDN and CDR2 as FVKESK. The length of the CDR3 is 15 residues. V was clipped by 1 base and J by 9 bases, with 13 bases between them. CDR3 in amino acids: CASSQVSGSSSPLHF. The CDR3 DNA reads as TGTGCCAGCAGCCAAGTATCCGGGTCCAGTTCACCCCTCCACTTT.

The V call is TRBV27, the J call TRBJ1-2; D is undetermined. The CDR3 is 13 residues long. Germline CDR1 and CDR2: MNHEY and SMNVEV (reference sequence). Deletions cut 5 bases from V and 8 bases from J, with 15 bases between. CDR3 DNA sequence: TGTGCCAGCAGTCGTATAGTCGGGATCGGCTACACCTTC. Encoded protein: CASSRIVGIGYTF.

The chain has TRBV10-3 and TRBJ1-2; D gene unclear. Trimming shortened V by 7 bases and J by 5 bases, and 20 bases separated the two germline ends. The CDR3 loop spans 15 amino acids. Germline assignment: CDR1 ENHRY and CDR2 SYGVKD. As DNA, the CDR3 is TGTGCCATCAAGGAGCCAGCCTCAACACTTTATGGCTACACCTTC. Amino acid sequence: CAIKEPASTLYGYTF.

The gene calls are TRBV19 and TRBJ2-7, with D possibly being TRBD2 (6 bases). The germline V and J ends were trimmed by 9 bases and 1 base, with 19 bases remaining between them. Germline loops: CDR1 LNHDA, CDR2 SQIVND (reference sequence). The CDR3 extends over 15 amino acids. In nucleotides, the CDR3 is TGTGCCAGCTCCCTTAAAGCGGCGGGGTCCTACGAGCAGTACTTC. Translation gives CASSLKAAGSYEQYF.

The CDR3, as DNA: TGTGCCAGCAGCGTCGGGCTAGCGGGAGGGGTCGCTCAGAATGAGCAGTTCTTC. The encoded protein is CASSVGLAGGVAQNEQFF. The chain uses TRBV9 and TRBJ2-1, with 12 bases that match TRBD2. The CDR3 extends over 18 amino acids. J lost 7 bases, V lost 2 bases, and 13 bases had no gene match. The germline gives CDR1 SGDLS, CDR2 YYNGEE.

V and J are TRBV19 and TRBJ2-6; D is possibly TRBD2 (5 bases). CDR3 length: 15 residues. From germline, CDR1 is LNHDA and CDR2 SQIVND (reference sequence). Trimming stripped 2 bases from V and 0 bases from J, with 5 bases between. The CDR3 loop is CASSIRGSGANVLTF. CDR3 coding DNA: TGTGCCAGTAGTATACGGGGCTCTGGGGCCAACGTCCTGACTTTC.

About this clone: A junction boundary mismatches the germline segment, possibly from a read error. V is TRBV27 and J is TRBJ1-5, with D perhaps TRBD1 (6 bases). Germline loops: CDR1 MNHEY, CDR2 SMNVEV (reference sequence). The length of the CDR3 is 14 residues. The CDR3 region has the DNA TGTGCCGGCAGTGTCAGGGGTAGGAATCAGCCCCAGCATTTT. As protein: CAGSVRGRNQPQHF.

The CDR3 reads CATSRDGHSGNTIYF. The DNA for the CDR3 is TGTGCCACCAGCAGGGACGGACACTCTGGAAACACCATATATTTT. This chain connects TRBV15 to TRBJ1-3, with TRBD1 as a possible D gene (5 bases). V lost 3 bases and J 0 bases, leaving 9 bases between the germline ends. CDR1 is LNHNV and CDR2 is YYDKDF in the germline V gene (reference sequence). The CDR3 runs 15 residues.